This TCR beta chain originates from a study of CD8+ T cells in alopecia areata. Broader study findings: Mice gave a clearer picture of TCR sharing than patients did, possibly for HLA-related reasons. The study found higher clonality in lesional than normal scalp, especially in alopecia totalis/universalis. In scalp samples, resident alphabeta T cells of normal skin are also sequenced.

This CDR3 region has 15 residues. The ends were cut back, 5 bases at V and 1 base at J, with 14 bases in the middle. Germline V gene lookup returns CDR1 LNHDA and CDR2 SQIVND (reference sequence). Following RNA extraction, reverse transcription yielded cDNA that acted as the sequencing template. The table came from immunoSEQ multiplex PCR; TCRdb's copy has only in-frame clones and leaves some out. This table has 110,000 or so clones, 55% to 65% appearing once. Sorting of PBMCs yielded the CD4+ and CD8+ T cells. Turning to this clone: Its antigen is as yet unknown.

The J gene is TRBJ1-1, the V gene TRBV19, with unresolved D. The sequenced material came from CD4+ T cells sorted from blood. The sequence came from a human donor in good health. The CDR3 nucleotides read TGTGCCAGTAGTGGGGTCAATTCCCCGAACACTGAAGCTTTCTTT. It codes for CASSGVNSPNTEAFF.